This TCR beta chain derives from a study of blood T cell repertoires in COVID-19. Study in general: COVID-19 samples collected from the United States, Italy and Spain covered acute and convalescent phases. PBMCs, B-cell-depleted T cells, or T cells were the source of the cDNA or gDNA that made up the material.

In the original processing: Estimation of nucleated cell counts was performed using reference gene primer amplification. The protocol was immunoSEQ multiplex PCR, while the TCRdb copy is restricted to in-frame clones and leaves out a portion. V and J calls and clone size follow that table, whereas D and trimming were derived from the DNA. This sample has some 83,000 clones; about three quarters occur once, and the top ten carry approximately 14%. This clone was seen a few times. Sequenced input: peripheral blood. The clonotype was recovered from a woman older than 75 with acute or convalescent COVID-19.

CDR3 sequence: CASSFRSLPGGTYEQYF. The CDR3 DNA follows: TGTGCCAGTAGTTTCCGGTCTCTCCCGGGGGGGACCTACGAGCAGTACTTC. The J gene is TRBJ2-7, the V gene TRBV19; 8 bases map to TRBD2. J lost 2 bases, V lost 5 bases, and 14 bases had no gene match. The CDR3 extends over 17 amino acids. CDR1 LNHDA and CDR2 SQIVND come from the germline V gene (reference sequence).